Listed below are T cell receptor beta chains from one sample, sequenced in a study of T-cell reconstitution after alpha-beta-depleted transplantation in children. MiXCR was run by TCRdb on the PCR reads, yielding one entry per CDR3 protein. Counted here are about 580,000 distinct CDR3 sequences, 20% to 25% occurring once; the ten biggest clones make up roughly an eighth. Material: PBMCs, mostly from graft donor cells, obtained 360 days after TCRalphabeta/CD19-depleted stem cell transplant. These receptors were collected from a boy under two years old who had a stem cell transplant for acute myeloid leukemia, so the T cells may come from the graft donor. Each CDR3 is given with its conserved first and last residue. The D gene is left open where the match is weak. Not all rows give a size; the values are once, few, many and, for expanded clones, a class.

j_call v_call clone_size d_call cdr3_nt cdr3_aa
TRBJ2-7 TRBV10-3 many . TGTGCCATCAGTGGGGGGGACAACGGCTACGAGCAGTACTTC CAISGGDNGYEQYF
TRBJ2-5 TRBV5-1 . TRBD2 TGCGCCAGCAGCTCGGCGGGGGAACGGGAGACCCAGTACTTC CASSSAGERETQYF
TRBJ2-1 TRBV7-2 . . TGTGCCAGCAGCTCCCAGACAAGGTTGAACCATGGGCAGTTCTTC CASSSQTRLNHGQFF
TRBJ2-2 TRBV11-2 . . TGTGCCAGCAGCTTAGATCTGGGAGGCGCCCCGAACACCGGGGAGCTGTTTTTT CASSLDLGGAPNTGELFF
TRBJ2-7 TRBV29-1 few TRBD1 TGCAGCGTTGGCGGACAGGAGAGCTCCTACGAGCAGTACTTC CSVGGQESSYEQYF
TRBJ2-5 TRBV7-9 . . TGTGCCAGCAGCTTAGCGCCAGGGTCTCTGGAGACCCAGTACTTC CASSLAPGSLETQYF
TRBJ2-1 TRBV6-1 many TRBD2 TGTGCCAGCAGTGAATCCCTGGCTAGCGGGGGGGCCGGGAATGAGCAGTTCTTC CASSESLASGGAGNEQFF
TRBJ2-3 TRBV6-5 once . TGTGCCAGCAGTTACGCGGCAGGGATCCCAGATACGCAGTATTTT CASSYAAGIPDTQYF
TRBJ2-3 TRBV3-1 . . TGTGCCAGCAGCCGAGGGGTGGACAGTCGGTTT CASSRGVDSRF
TRBJ1-1 TRBV29-1 few TRBD1 TGCAGCGCACCCGTGACAGGGTTCACTGAAGCTTTCTTT CSAPVTGFTEAFF
TRBJ2-1 TRBV27 . TRBD2 TGTGCCAGTGGCGGGGGTTCCCTCAATGAGCAGTTCTTC CASGGGSLNEQFF
TRBJ2-7 TRBV27 . TRBD2 TGTGCCAGCAGTTTATCCGGCGGGGGGTTGTACGAGCAGTACTTC CASSLSGGGLYEQYF
TRBJ1-1 TRBV5-1 few TRBD1 TGCGCCAGCAGCGTTCGGACAGGGAAAGGAGGAACTGAAGCTTTCTTT CASSVRTGKGGTEAFF
TRBJ2-1 TRBV20-1 many . TGCAGTGCTAGGGTCAACAATGAGCAGTTCTTC CSARVNNEQFF
TRBJ1-2 TRBV27 few TRBD1 TGTGCCAGCAGCTACAGGGGTGACTATGGCTACACCTTC CASSYRGDYGYTF
TRBJ2-7 TRBV7-2 few TRBD1 TGTGCCAGCAGCTTAGGGACCGGGACAGCCTACGAGCAGTACTTC CASSLGTGTAYEQYF
TRBJ2-2 TRBV19 . TRBD1 TGTGCCAGTAGTATTATTACAGGGGACACCGGGGAGCTGTTTTTT CASSIITGDTGELFF
TRBJ2-4 TRBV12-3/TRBV12-4 . . TGTGCCAGCAGTACCTGGGACAAAAACATTCAGTACTTC CASSTWDKNIQYF
TRBJ2-1 TRBV20-1 many . TGCAGTCCGGCGAAGGTGGAAGGCTTCCATGAGCAGTTCTTC CSPAKVEGFHEQFF
TRBJ2-3 TRBV7-9 . TRBD1 TGTGCCAGCAGCTTAGGAAGACAGGGTGCAGATACGCAGTATTTT CASSLGRQGADTQYF
TRBJ2-1 TRBV4-2 . . TGTGCCAGCAGCCAAGAGGGGGGAGCGGTTCTCTCCTACAATGAGCAGTTCTTC CASSQEGGAVLSYNEQFF
TRBJ2-7 TRBV20-1 few . TGCAGTGCTAGTTTAAACGTCCGGGGCGAGCAGTACTTC CSASLNVRGEQYF
TRBJ2-5 TRBV2 . . TGTGCCAGCAGTGCCCAGGGACTTTTTCAAGGGCCCCAGTACTTC CASSAQGLFQGPQYF
TRBJ2-3 TRBV12-3/TRBV12-4 many . TGTGCCAGCAGTCGAAGCACAGATACGCAGTATTTT CASSRSTDTQYF
TRBJ1-1 TRBV12-3/TRBV12-4 many . TGTGCCAGCAGCCCGTCAAGGGCGGCCACTGAAGCTTTCTTT CASSPSRAATEAFF
TRBJ1-5 TRBV29-1 many . TGCAGCGTGGGAGGTGGCAATCAGCCCCAGCATTTT CSVGGGNQPQHF
TRBJ2-2 TRBV12-3/TRBV12-4 . . TGTGCCAGCAGTTCACCAAACAGGGAGGGCACCGGGGAGCTGTTTTTT CASSSPNREGTGELFF
TRBJ2-5 TRBV12-3/TRBV12-4 . . TGTGCCAGCAGCCCACGTAACTATCAAGAGACCCAGTACTTC CASSPRNYQETQYF
TRBJ1-5 TRBV20-1 few TRBD1 TGCAGTGCACCAACCCGGACAGGGTCGGATCAGCCCCAGCATTTT CSAPTRTGSDQPQHF
TRBJ1-1 TRBV25-1 many TRBD1 TGTGCCAGCCAAGTGGGTCCGGGACAGCCTAACACTGAAGCTTTCTTT CASQVGPGQPNTEAFF
TRBJ2-7 TRBV6-6 . . TGTGCCAGCAGTACCTTAGTTCCTTACGAGCAGTACTTC CASSTLVPYEQYF
TRBJ2-1 TRBV30 . . TGTGCCTGGAGTGTAGGTTCGGGGCCGAATGAGCAGTTCTTC CAWSVGSGPNEQFF
TRBJ2-5 TRBV21-1 . . TGTGCCAGCAGCAAAAGCGACAGGCGGTCCCAAGAGACCCAGTACTTC CASSKSDRRSQETQYF
TRBJ2-4 TRBV10-2 . TRBD2 TGCGCCAGCAGTAGGACTAGCGGGGGATTAAACATTCAGTACTTC CASSRTSGGLNIQYF
TRBJ2-3 TRBV12-3/TRBV12-4 . . TGTGCCAGCACCCCCTGGGGTGGTACGCAGTATTTT CASTPWGGTQYF
TRBJ2-2 TRBV12-3/TRBV12-4 few . TGTGCCAGCAGTTTAGGACGATCGGCCGGGGAGCTGTTTTTT CASSLGRSAGELFF
TRBJ2-7 TRBV5-6 many . TGTGCCAGCAGCTTGTGGCAGGCTACCTACGAGCAGTACTTC CASSLWQATYEQYF
TRBJ2-2 TRBV27 few . TGTGCCAGCAGTTTATATGGGCTTCCCCCGCGGAACACCGGGGAGCTGTTTTTT CASSLYGLPPRNTGELFF
TRBJ2-5 TRBV15 few TRBD1 TGTGCCACCAGCAGTGCCTGGACAGGGGGGCAGACCCAGTACTTC CATSSAWTGGQTQYF
TRBJ1-2 TRBV27 few TRBD1 TGTGCCATTACGACAGGGAGGAATGGCTACACCTTC CAITTGRNGYTF
TRBJ2-7 TRBV5-6 many . TGTGCCAGCAGCTTGATGGGACGCGAGCAGTACTTC CASSLMGREQYF
TRBJ2-1 TRBV7-3 many . TGTGCCAGCAGGGCTCCCGGGACTTGGTACAATGAGCAGTTCTTC CASRAPGTWYNEQFF
TRBJ2-5 TRBV20-1 few . TGCAGTGCCCATCTGACCAGGGGAGTGGAGACCCAGTACTTC CSAHLTRGVETQYF
TRBJ2-7 TRBV24-1 . . TGTGCCACCAGTGACACAGGGTACGAGCAGTACTTC CATSDTGYEQYF
TRBJ2-5 TRBV18 few . TGTGCCAGCTCACCGACAACTCAAGAGACCCAGTACTTC CASSPTTQETQYF
TRBJ2-5 TRBV20-1 few TRBD1 TGCAGTGCTAGAGAGGGAAGGGGGCTCTCTTGGGAGACCCAGTACTTC CSAREGRGLSWETQYF
TRBJ1-4 TRBV7-2 . . TGTGCCAGCAGCCGTGCGGCAAGCAATACGGAAAAACTGTTTTTT CASSRAASNTEKLFF
TRBJ1-1 TRBV20-1 . . TGCAGTGTTACACGGGGAGCGAACACTGAAGCTTTCTTT CSVTRGANTEAFF
TRBJ2-5 TRBV7-2 few TRBD2 TGTGCCAGCAGCTTAGGACTAGCGGGGGGCCTCCAAGAGACCCAGTACTTC CASSLGLAGGLQETQYF
TRBJ2-5 TRBV3-1 . TRBD1 TGTACCTGCAGGGCTGGACAGGGAGGTGTAGAGACCCAGTACTTC CTCRAGQGGVETQYF
TRBJ1-1 TRBV2 many . TGTGCCAGCAGGCCTCAGGGGAACACTGAAGCTTTCTTT CASRPQGNTEAFF
TRBJ2-5 TRBV20-1 few . TGCAGTGCTAGAGGGCCTAGCACTGAAGAGACCCAGTACTTC CSARGPSTEETQYF
TRBJ1-5 TRBV20-1 few . TGCAGTGCTAGAGGACCGGGGTGGAATAGCAATCAGCCCCAGCATTTT CSARGPGWNSNQPQHF
TRBJ2-1 TRBV20-1 few TRBD2 TGCAGTGCTAGAGGGCTTTCCGGGACTAGCGGGGGGGCGGGGTACAATGAGCAGTTCTTC CSARGLSGTSGGAGYNEQFF